Listed below are T cell receptor beta chains from one sample, sequenced in a study of blood T cell repertoires in COVID-19. Sequenced by immunoSEQ multiplex PCR; TCRdb stores in-frame clones only, minus some. The table has about 58,000 clones, roughly nine tenths seen once. Sequencing was carried out using peripheral blood. The receptors stem from a woman in her 70s with active COVID-19. CDR3s include the opening cysteine and the closing phenylalanine or tryptophan. Fields, in order: J gene, V gene, CDR3 length, clone size, D gene, CDR3 DNA, CDR3 protein. D genes are given only for firm matches. Size is omitted from some rows. Given values are once, few, many or a class for expanded clones.

j_call: TRBJ2-5; v_call: TRBV28; cdr3_length: 14; clone_size: NA; d_call: NA; cdr3_nt: TGTGCCAGCAGTTTGGAGGAAGCCCGTGAGACCCAGTACTTC; cdr3_aa: CASSLEEARETQYF
j_call: TRBJ2-1; v_call: TRBV6-5; cdr3_length: 15; clone_size: NA; d_call: NA; cdr3_nt: TGTGCCAGCAGTAGACAGAGATACTCCTACAATGAGCAGTTCTTC; cdr3_aa: CASSRQRYSYNEQFF
j_call: TRBJ2-5; v_call: TRBV3-1/TRBV3-2; cdr3_length: 16; clone_size: NA; d_call: NA; cdr3_nt: TGTGCCAGCAGCCAAGCGGGGATTACAGGGCAAGAGACCCAGTACTTC; cdr3_aa: CASSQAGITGQETQYF
j_call: TRBJ2-1; v_call: TRBV14; cdr3_length: 15; clone_size: once; d_call: TRBD2; cdr3_nt: TGTGCCAGCAGCCCCCGGACTAGCGGATACAATGAGCAGTTCTTC; cdr3_aa: CASSPRTSGYNEQFF
j_call: TRBJ2-5; v_call: TRBV19; cdr3_length: 13; clone_size: NA; d_call: NA; cdr3_nt: TGTGCCAGTAGTAGCGCGGGAACAGAGACCCAGTACTTC; cdr3_aa: CASSSAGTETQYF
j_call: TRBJ2-3; v_call: TRBV10-1; cdr3_length: 18; clone_size: NA; d_call: TRBD2; cdr3_nt: TGCGCCAGCAGTGATGACACTAGCGGGAGCCTTAGTACAGATACGCAGTATTTT; cdr3_aa: CASSDDTSGSLSTDTQYF
j_call: TRBJ2-7; v_call: TRBV5-1; cdr3_length: 15; clone_size: few; d_call: NA; cdr3_nt: TGCGCCAGCAGCCCCTCAGGGGCTAAAGTCTACGAGCAGTACTTC; cdr3_aa: CASSPSGAKVYEQYF
j_call: TRBJ1-2; v_call: TRBV7-2; cdr3_length: 15; clone_size: NA; d_call: TRBD1; cdr3_nt: TGTGCCAGCAGCTATCGGACAGGGTGGGATGATGGCTACACCTTC; cdr3_aa: CASSYRTGWDDGYTF
j_call: TRBJ2-2; v_call: TRBV28; cdr3_length: 15; clone_size: NA; d_call: TRBD2; cdr3_nt: TGTGCCAGCAGGCCGACTAAGCGGGAGGCCGGGGAGCTGTTTTTT; cdr3_aa: CASRPTKREAGELFF
j_call: TRBJ2-1; v_call: TRBV28; cdr3_length: 15; clone_size: NA; d_call: NA; cdr3_nt: TGTGCCAGCAGTTTAAGCGGAATTTCCTACAATGAGCAGTTCTTC; cdr3_aa: CASSLSGISYNEQFF
j_call: TRBJ1-1; v_call: TRBV19; cdr3_length: 15; clone_size: NA; d_call: TRBD1; cdr3_nt: TGTGCCAGTAGTTCCCCGGACAGGGGGAACACTGAAGCTTTCTTT; cdr3_aa: CASSSPDRGNTEAFF
j_call: TRBJ2-3; v_call: TRBV2; cdr3_length: 14; clone_size: NA; d_call: TRBD2; cdr3_nt: TGTGCCAGCAGTAGCGGGGGGACCACAGATACGCAGTATTTT; cdr3_aa: CASSSGGTTDTQYF
j_call: TRBJ2-1; v_call: TRBV6-5; cdr3_length: 16; clone_size: NA; d_call: TRBD2; cdr3_nt: TGTGCCAGCAGTTACCTAAGGGGAGGGCCCCACAATGAGCAGTTCTTC; cdr3_aa: CASSYLRGGPHNEQFF
j_call: TRBJ1-1; v_call: TRBV18; cdr3_length: 16; clone_size: NA; d_call: TRBD1; cdr3_nt: TGTGCCAGCTCACCAGACCCGGACAGGGAAAACACTGAAGCTTTCTTT; cdr3_aa: CASSPDPDRENTEAFF
j_call: TRBJ1-5; v_call: TRBV2; cdr3_length: 13; clone_size: NA; d_call: NA; cdr3_nt: TGTGCCGGCGCCAGGGGAACGTATCAGCCCCAGCATTTT; cdr3_aa: CAGARGTYQPQHF
j_call: TRBJ2-3; v_call: TRBV7-3; cdr3_length: 15; clone_size: NA; d_call: TRBD2; cdr3_nt: TGTGCCAGCAGCCCCCGGACTAGCAGCACAGATACGCAGTATTTT; cdr3_aa: CASSPRTSSTDTQYF
j_call: TRBJ2-5; v_call: TRBV7-9; cdr3_length: 15; clone_size: few; d_call: NA; cdr3_nt: TGTGCCAGCAGCTTAGGGGTCGGGGTATTGGGGACCCAGTACTTC; cdr3_aa: CASSLGVGVLGTQYF
j_call: TRBJ2-7; v_call: TRBV21-1; cdr3_length: 14; clone_size: NA; d_call: NA; cdr3_nt: TGTGCCAGCAGCACTCAGGGGAAGGCCTACGAGCAGTACTTC; cdr3_aa: CASSTQGKAYEQYF
j_call: TRBJ2-7; v_call: TRBV6-5; cdr3_length: 14; clone_size: NA; d_call: NA; cdr3_nt: TGTGCCAGCAGTTCCCGGTTGGGCGGGTACGAGCAGTACTTC; cdr3_aa: CASSSRLGGYEQYF
j_call: TRBJ1-6; v_call: TRBV27; cdr3_length: 14; clone_size: NA; d_call: TRBD1; cdr3_nt: TGTGCCAGCAGGACAGGGGGTATTAATTCACCCCTCCACTTT; cdr3_aa: CASRTGGINSPLHF
j_call: TRBJ2-5; v_call: TRBV28; cdr3_length: 13; clone_size: NA; d_call: NA; cdr3_nt: TGTGCCAGCAGACTACAGGGCGGGGAGACCCAGTACTTC; cdr3_aa: CASRLQGGETQYF
j_call: TRBJ1-5; v_call: TRBV9; cdr3_length: 15; clone_size: NA; d_call: NA; cdr3_nt: TGTGCCAGCAGCGCTGACCCGGGCGGGAATCAGCCCCAGCATTTT; cdr3_aa: CASSADPGGNQPQHF
j_call: TRBJ1-2; v_call: TRBV27; cdr3_length: 13; clone_size: NA; d_call: NA; cdr3_nt: TGTGCCAGCAGTTTATCCCAGGGCGTAGGCTACACCTTC; cdr3_aa: CASSLSQGVGYTF
j_call: TRBJ2-6; v_call: TRBV27; cdr3_length: 17; clone_size: NA; d_call: NA; cdr3_nt: TGTGCCAGCAGTTTATCGACATATGGGGCCGGGGCCAACGTCCTGACTTTC; cdr3_aa: CASSLSTYGAGANVLTF
j_call: TRBJ2-1; v_call: TRBV7-2; cdr3_length: 16; clone_size: NA; d_call: TRBD2; cdr3_nt: TGTGCCAGCAGCTTAGCTTGGACTAGCGGGATCAATGAGCAGTTCTTC; cdr3_aa: CASSLAWTSGINEQFF
j_call: TRBJ2-1; v_call: TRBV10-3; cdr3_length: 15; clone_size: NA; d_call: TRBD2; cdr3_nt: TGTGCCATCAGTCTAGCGGGTAGCTCCTACAATGAGCAGTTCTTC; cdr3_aa: CAISLAGSSYNEQFF
j_call: TRBJ2-1; v_call: TRBV3-1/TRBV3-2; cdr3_length: 16; clone_size: NA; d_call: NA; cdr3_nt: TGTGCCAGCAGCCAAGCCATAGGGCTGGGAGTTGATGAGCAGTTCTTC; cdr3_aa: CASSQAIGLGVDEQFF
j_call: TRBJ1-1; v_call: TRBV4-1; cdr3_length: 15; clone_size: NA; d_call: TRBD1; cdr3_nt: TGCGCCAGCAGCCAAGTGTACAGGGGGCGCACTGAAGCTTTCTTT; cdr3_aa: CASSQVYRGRTEAFF
j_call: TRBJ1-4; v_call: TRBV7-4; cdr3_length: 16; clone_size: NA; d_call: NA; cdr3_nt: TGTGCCAGCAGCCCCGCCAGCGGAGCCGAGAATGAAAAACTGTTTTTT; cdr3_aa: CASSPASGAENEKLFF
j_call: TRBJ2-3; v_call: TRBV5-4; cdr3_length: 18; clone_size: NA; d_call: TRBD2; cdr3_nt: TGTGCCAGCAGCCCGGGACTAGCGGGAGGGCGGGAGACAGATACGCAGTATTTT; cdr3_aa: CASSPGLAGGRETDTQYF
j_call: TRBJ1-1; v_call: TRBV5-1; cdr3_length: 15; clone_size: NA; d_call: NA; cdr3_nt: TGCGCCAGCAGCTTGGAGTCAGGGCTTATGACTGAAGCTTTCTTT; cdr3_aa: CASSLESGLMTEAFF
j_call: TRBJ2-7; v_call: TRBV18; cdr3_length: 14; clone_size: NA; d_call: NA; cdr3_nt: TGTGCCAGCTCACCACGGGCAGAGGGACTTGAGCAGTACTTC; cdr3_aa: CASSPRAEGLEQYF
j_call: TRBJ2-1; v_call: TRBV11-3; cdr3_length: 14; clone_size: NA; d_call: TRBD2; cdr3_nt: TGTGCCAGCAGCTTGGGGGAGGGGCAAACGGGGCAGTTCTTC; cdr3_aa: CASSLGEGQTGQFF
j_call: TRBJ1-2; v_call: TRBV10-3; cdr3_length: 14; clone_size: NA; d_call: NA; cdr3_nt: TGTGCCATCAGTGAGTCAACGGGGAACTATGGCTACACCTTC; cdr3_aa: CAISESTGNYGYTF
j_call: TRBJ2-5; v_call: TRBV7-3; cdr3_length: 12; clone_size: NA; d_call: NA; cdr3_nt: TGTGCCAGCACCCCCCCGGGAGAGACCCAGTACTTC; cdr3_aa: CASTPPGETQYF
j_call: TRBJ2-1; v_call: TRBV5-8; cdr3_length: 15; clone_size: NA; d_call: TRBD2; cdr3_nt: TGTGCCAGCAGCCAGAGCGGGAGGGTGACCAATGAGCAGTTCTTC; cdr3_aa: CASSQSGRVTNEQFF
j_call: TRBJ2-5; v_call: TRBV24-1; cdr3_length: 16; clone_size: NA; d_call: TRBD1; cdr3_nt: TGTGCCACCAGTGATACCGGACAGGGGGTCCAAGAGACCCAGTACTTC; cdr3_aa: CATSDTGQGVQETQYF
j_call: TRBJ2-7; v_call: TRBV7-8; cdr3_length: 14; clone_size: NA; d_call: TRBD2; cdr3_nt: TGTGCCAGCAGCTTAGCGACTAGCGACTACGAGCAGTACTTC; cdr3_aa: CASSLATSDYEQYF
j_call: TRBJ2-3; v_call: TRBV11-3; cdr3_length: 14; clone_size: NA; d_call: TRBD2; cdr3_nt: TGTGCCAGCAGCTCTAGGACTAGCCCAGATACGCAGTATTTT; cdr3_aa: CASSSRTSPDTQYF
j_call: TRBJ1-1; v_call: TRBV5-1; cdr3_length: 15; clone_size: NA; d_call: NA; cdr3_nt: TGCGCCAGCAGCTTCGCTCCGGGGGAGAACACTGAAGCTTTCTTT; cdr3_aa: CASSFAPGENTEAFF
j_call: TRBJ2-7; v_call: TRBV7-9; cdr3_length: 14; clone_size: NA; d_call: TRBD1; cdr3_nt: TGTGCCAGCAGCCCGCCGGGACAGAACTACGAGCAGTACTTC; cdr3_aa: CASSPPGQNYEQYF
j_call: TRBJ2-7; v_call: TRBV5-5; cdr3_length: 14; clone_size: NA; d_call: TRBD2; cdr3_nt: TGTGCCAGCAGCTGGGCTAGCGGGAGTTACGAGCAGTACTTC; cdr3_aa: CASSWASGSYEQYF
j_call: TRBJ2-7; v_call: TRBV30; cdr3_length: 13; clone_size: NA; d_call: NA; cdr3_nt: TGTGCCTGGAGTTTTGGACAGTTCTACGAGCAGTACTTC; cdr3_aa: CAWSFGQFYEQYF
j_call: TRBJ2-1; v_call: TRBV18; cdr3_length: 13; clone_size: NA; d_call: TRBD2; cdr3_nt: TGTGCCAGCTCACTAGCGGGAGACAATGAGCAGTTCTTC; cdr3_aa: CASSLAGDNEQFF
j_call: TRBJ2-3; v_call: TRBV19; cdr3_length: 15; clone_size: once; d_call: TRBD2; cdr3_nt: TGTGCCAGTAGTTCCTATAGCGGGAGGGGAGATACGCAGTATTTT; cdr3_aa: CASSSYSGRGDTQYF
j_call: TRBJ2-5; v_call: TRBV7-8; cdr3_length: 16; clone_size: NA; d_call: NA; cdr3_nt: TGTGCCAGCAGCCCTCAGGGGGACCCCGGGGGAGAGACCCAGTACTTC; cdr3_aa: CASSPQGDPGGETQYF
j_call: TRBJ2-2; v_call: TRBV12-5; cdr3_length: 20; clone_size: NA; d_call: TRBD2; cdr3_nt: TGTGCTAGTGGTTTGGACCTCAATACGACTAGCGGGTCGAACACCGGGGAGCTGTTTTTT; cdr3_aa: CASGLDLNTTSGSNTGELFF
j_call: TRBJ2-7; v_call: TRBV7-8; cdr3_length: 16; clone_size: NA; d_call: NA; cdr3_nt: TGTGCCAGCAGCAACCGGGGGTCGAGGCTTTCCTACGAGCAGTACTTC; cdr3_aa: CASSNRGSRLSYEQYF
j_call: TRBJ2-7; v_call: TRBV6-6; cdr3_length: 14; clone_size: NA; d_call: TRBD1; cdr3_nt: TGTGCCAGCACCTCGGGACAGGGGTGGTACGAGCAGTACTTC; cdr3_aa: CASTSGQGWYEQYF
j_call: TRBJ2-7; v_call: TRBV7-9; cdr3_length: 15; clone_size: few; d_call: TRBD2; cdr3_nt: TGTGCCAGCAGCTTAGGCGGGAGGGCCTTTACCGAGCAGTACTTC; cdr3_aa: CASSLGGRAFTEQYF